This T cell receptor (beta chain) was recovered during a study of Graves' ophthalmopathy and Graves' hyperthyroidism (dated by TCRdb to 2017 to 2018). About the investigation overall: Peripheral blood was collected at initial diagnosis, before any treatment. The study used signatures of the TCR beta repertoire to tell Graves' ophthalmopathy apart from Graves' hyperthyroidism and to predict which patients would progress to ophthalmopathy. In total, some 130 blood samples were TCR-sequenced: 43 ophthalmopathy, some 75 hyperthyroidism and about 17 hyperthyroidism-to-ophthalmopathy patients. To explore V-J signatures distinguishing ophthalmopathy from hyperthyroidism, a discovery set of 100 patients (43 ophthalmopathy, 57 stable hyperthyroidism) was enrolled. For independent validation, a separate cohort was made up of approximately 19 hyperthyroidism patients plus 17 patients who later progressed from hyperthyroidism to ophthalmopathy. In about six hyperthyroidism patients, the T-cell repertoires found in thyroid tissue were compared with those found in blood. Once sampling was done, hyperthyroidism patients were given methimazole at a starting dose of 30 mg daily, while ophthalmopathy patients were given high-dose intravenous methylprednisolone.

For repertoire sequencing, the TCR beta CDR3 regions were amplified from RNA transcripts. The first round of RT-PCR was done with HTBI primers and the Qiagen OneStep RT-PCR kit, and was followed by a second round of multiplex PCR, then size selection and purification. Sequencing of the libraries was carried out on an Illumina HiSeq2000 in paired-end mode with 100 bp reads. The paper's processing steps were these. Reads were processed with SOAPnuke, discarding reads with adapters, uncalled bases, mean Phred below 15, or no exact constant-primer or identifier match. High-quality paired reads were merged with COPE v1.2.5. Each unique nucleotide sequence was defined as a clonotype, and clonotypes were aligned to IMGT TRB V, D and J references with MiTCR v1.1. Analysis was restricted to V-J combinations with a frequency above 0.0001, which covered approximately 99% of repertoires. For each V-J combination, a TCR clonal expansion and chaos score was defined as F50 clonal expansion divided by the chaos observed in the TCRdist matrix. Welch's t-statistics and random forest were used to reduce features to more than ten V-J combinations, which were fed into a naive Bayes classifier. The Morisita-Horn index was used to measure how similar the thyroid and blood repertoires were. TCRdb trimmed the raw reads at Q25, called clones with MiXCR and kept productive beta chains. All rows with the same CDR3 protein become a single entry with the most common DNA and genes. The V and J calls were not made by the authors but by TCRdb's processing. The sample table lists almost 750,000 distinct CDR3 sequences, roughly 40% of them with a count of one. The ten largest account for 44% of the sample.

Turning to this clonotype: What antigen it recognizes has not been identified. The input lacks base qualities; no much larger clone sits a single base away.

Ophthalmopathy patients were characterized by moderately to severely active disease, a Clinical Activity Score of at least 3, a NOSPECS grade of at least 4, and a disease duration under 3 months. Anyone with other autoimmune diseases, uncontrolled infections, pregnancy or lactation was excluded from the study. Clinical symptoms, serum thyroxine, TRAb, thyroid ultrasound and orbital computed tomography formed the basis of the diagnosis. Ficoll-Paque density gradient centrifugation was used to isolate PBMCs from under 11 ml of fresh peripheral blood. Total RNA was extracted using Trizol reagent, and RNA quality was checked on an Agilent 2100 Bioanalyzer. General study outcomes and caveats: Ophthalmopathy was separated from stable hyperthyroidism by the 13-signature model with more than 85% sensitivity and about 81% specificity in cross-validation and with 80%/75% in the test set. Sample size was not statistically predetermined, and group allocation was not concealed from the investigators. Most of the expanded thyroid clonotypes with a frequency above 0.001 were also detected in blood, and it was suggested that the thyroid immune response may be reflected by blood repertoires. In validation, the model predicted ophthalmopathy progression with less than 71% sensitivity and about 73% specificity; approximately 12 predicted patients were CT-confirmed with GO in a median of around 6.5 months.

Including cysteine and phenylalanine, the CDR3 has 17 amino acids. This entry keeps only the CDR3 DNA: 51 bases, framed from base 1. Per the germline V gene, SGHDT is the CDR1 and YYEEEE is the CDR2. V loses 4 bases of germline sequence and J loses 0 bases, and the interval between the two ends is 20 bases. Sequencing input: peripheral blood. The chain links TRBV5-6 with TRBJ2-7, with the D segment possibly TRBD1 or TRBD2, each aligning over 6 bases. The sequence was collected from an adult man with Graves' ophthalmopathy. CDR3 reads: CASSRYGGPTISYEQYF. Read as DNA, the sequence is TGTGCCAGCAGCCGCTACGGGGGCCCGACCATCTCCTACGAGCAGTACTTC.